Listed below are T cell receptor beta chains from one sample, sequenced in a study of beta chain features in type 1 diabetes. Sequencing used immunoSEQ multiplex PCR; TCRdb keeps in-frame clones, though not all of them. Among approximately 730,000 clones, 10% to 15% were seen once, and the ten largest hold less than 0.025%. The sequenced sample was naive CD4+ T cells from blood. The receptors originated from a man aged 18 to 35 with type 1 diabetes. Both conserved end residues are part of each CDR3. The D gene is left open where the match is weak. Clone size is given for some rows only: seen once, a few or many times, or a class if the clone is expanded.

D gene	V gene	J gene	clone size	CDR3 protein	CDR3 DNA
-	TRBV4-1	TRBJ1-6	few	CASSLPQGSPLHF	TGCGCCAGCAGCCTCCCTCAGGGCTCACCCCTCCACTTT
-	TRBV23-1	TRBJ2-7	-	CASILRLGRGPRMGKDEQYF	TGCGCCAGCATCCTAAGGCTGGGTCGAGGGCCAAGAATGGGTAAGGACGAGCAGTACTTC
TRBD1	TRBV28	TRBJ2-4	few	CASRTGKNIQYF	TGTGCCAGCAGGACAGGGAAAAACATTCAGTACTTC
-	TRBV9	TRBJ2-7	few	CASSVGQKDYEQYF	TGTGCCAGCAGCGTAGGACAAAAGGACTACGAGCAGTACTTC
TRBD1	TRBV18	TRBJ1-1	few	CASSPSQGASSKAFF	TGTGCCAGCTCACCGTCGCAGGGGGCGAGTAGTAAAGCTTTCTTT
TRBD1	TRBV11-3	TRBJ2-2	-	CASSLGQPENTGELFF	TGTGCCAGCAGCCTGGGACAGCCCGAGAACACCGGGGAGCTGTTTTTT
-	TRBV5-1	TRBJ2-5	-	CASSGGHTKETQYF	TGCGCCAGCAGCGGGGGACACACCAAAGAGACCCAGTACTTC
-	TRBV6-1	TRBJ2-2	few	CASFPTWGATGELFF	TGTGCCAGCTTTCCTACGTGGGGGGCGACCGGGGAGCTGTTTTTT
-	TRBV7-9	TRBJ1-1	-	CASSTGPNTEAFF	TGTGCCAGCAGCACGGGCCCGAACACTGAAGCTTTCTTT
-	TRBV25-1	TRBJ1-1	few	CASSEGQGGDEAFF	TGTGCCAGCAGTGAAGGGCAGGGAGGTGATGAAGCTTTCTTT
-	TRBV7-3	TRBJ2-5	few	CASSPTDGDETQYF	TGTGCCAGCAGCCCGACCGACGGGGACGAGACCCAGTACTTC
TRBD1	TRBV25-1	TRBJ1-4	-	CASSAPTGDEKLFF	TGTGCCAGCAGCGCCCCGACAGGGGATGAAAAACTGTTTTTT